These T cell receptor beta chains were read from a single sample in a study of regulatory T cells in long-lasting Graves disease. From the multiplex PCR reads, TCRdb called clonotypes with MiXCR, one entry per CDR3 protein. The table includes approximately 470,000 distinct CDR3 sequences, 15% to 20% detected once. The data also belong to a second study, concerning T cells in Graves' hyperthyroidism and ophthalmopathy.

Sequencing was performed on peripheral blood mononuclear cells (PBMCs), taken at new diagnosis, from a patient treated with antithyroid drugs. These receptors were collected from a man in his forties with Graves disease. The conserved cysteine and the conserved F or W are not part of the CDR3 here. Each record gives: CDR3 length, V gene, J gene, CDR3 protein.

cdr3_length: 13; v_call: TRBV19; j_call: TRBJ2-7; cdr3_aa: ASSPRASGTYEQY
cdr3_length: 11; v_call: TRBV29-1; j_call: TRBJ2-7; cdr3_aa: SVAEGVSYEQY
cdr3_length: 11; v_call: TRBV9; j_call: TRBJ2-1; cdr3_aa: ASSQREGREQF
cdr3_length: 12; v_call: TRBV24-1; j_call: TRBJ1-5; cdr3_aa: ATSDADSHQPQH
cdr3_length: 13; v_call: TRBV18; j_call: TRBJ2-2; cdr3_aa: ASSPLDRATGELF
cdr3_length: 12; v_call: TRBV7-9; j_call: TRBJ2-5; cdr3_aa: ASSLLTPEATQY
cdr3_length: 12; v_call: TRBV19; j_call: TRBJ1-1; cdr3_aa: ASSIDLLNTEAF
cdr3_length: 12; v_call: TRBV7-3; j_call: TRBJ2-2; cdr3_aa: ASSINRGPGELF
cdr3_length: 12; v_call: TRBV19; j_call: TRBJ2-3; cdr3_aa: ASSIGPRTDTQY
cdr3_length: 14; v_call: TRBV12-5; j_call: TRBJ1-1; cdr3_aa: ASGLGVSRSGTEAF
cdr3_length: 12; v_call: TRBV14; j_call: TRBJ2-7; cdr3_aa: ASTMTGSSYEQY
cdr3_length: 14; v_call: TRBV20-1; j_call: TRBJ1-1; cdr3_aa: SARALRQGATTEAF
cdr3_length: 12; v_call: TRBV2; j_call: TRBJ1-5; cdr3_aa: ASNLQGFNQPQH
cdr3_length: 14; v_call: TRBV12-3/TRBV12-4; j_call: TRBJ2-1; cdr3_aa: ASRTFGGRNYNEQF
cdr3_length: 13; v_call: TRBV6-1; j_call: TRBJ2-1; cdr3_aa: ASSGGTGSYNEQF
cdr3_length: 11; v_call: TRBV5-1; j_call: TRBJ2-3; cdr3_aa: ASRRGSTDTQY
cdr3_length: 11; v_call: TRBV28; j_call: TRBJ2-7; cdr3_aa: ASSLYLGGEQY
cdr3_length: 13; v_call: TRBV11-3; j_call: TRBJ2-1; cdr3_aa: ASSLGGRARVEQF
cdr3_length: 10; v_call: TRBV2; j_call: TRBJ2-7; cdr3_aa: ATPDRDYEQY
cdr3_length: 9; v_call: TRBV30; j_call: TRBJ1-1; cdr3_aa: AWSSAKVAF
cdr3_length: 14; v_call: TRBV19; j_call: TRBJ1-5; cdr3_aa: ASSIVPGTQNQPQH
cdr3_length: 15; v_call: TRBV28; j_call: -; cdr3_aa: ASSLGVRGRGEETQY
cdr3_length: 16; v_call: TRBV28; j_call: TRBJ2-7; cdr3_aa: ASSFPVSSGTTSYEQY
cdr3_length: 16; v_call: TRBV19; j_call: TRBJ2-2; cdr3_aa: ASSSSGRAFRNTGELF
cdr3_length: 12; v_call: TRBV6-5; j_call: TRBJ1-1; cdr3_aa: ASSFGTGVAEAF
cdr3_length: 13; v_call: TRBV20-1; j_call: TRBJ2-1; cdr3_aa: SALAGTSSYNEQF
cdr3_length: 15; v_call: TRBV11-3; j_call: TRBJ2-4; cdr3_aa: ASSSLFEGTGGDIQY
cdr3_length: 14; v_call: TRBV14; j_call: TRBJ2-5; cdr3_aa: ASSQDRQGWQETQY
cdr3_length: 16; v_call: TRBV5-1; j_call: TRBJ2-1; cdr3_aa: ASSLNTASPRFYNEQF
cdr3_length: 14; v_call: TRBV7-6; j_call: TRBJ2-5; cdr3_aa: ASSKGQGHFQETQY
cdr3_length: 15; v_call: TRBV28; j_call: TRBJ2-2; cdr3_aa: ASNHGREIPPGGELF
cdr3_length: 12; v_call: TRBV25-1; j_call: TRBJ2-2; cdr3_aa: ASEIQGITGELF
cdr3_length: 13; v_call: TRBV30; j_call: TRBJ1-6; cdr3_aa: AWSVRRGGQSPLH
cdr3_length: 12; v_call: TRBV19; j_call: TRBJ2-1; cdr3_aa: ASSIVWGPNEQF
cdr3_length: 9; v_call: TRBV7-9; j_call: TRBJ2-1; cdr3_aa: ASRTYNEQF
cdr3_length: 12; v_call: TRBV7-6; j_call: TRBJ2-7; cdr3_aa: ASSPRTVSNEQY
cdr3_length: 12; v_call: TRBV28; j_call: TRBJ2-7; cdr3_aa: ASSLVGNSQEQY
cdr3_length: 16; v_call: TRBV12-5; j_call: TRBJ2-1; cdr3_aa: ASGLGQALAGGRNEQF
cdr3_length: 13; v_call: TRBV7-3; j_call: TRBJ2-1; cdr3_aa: ASSPSLAGNNEQF
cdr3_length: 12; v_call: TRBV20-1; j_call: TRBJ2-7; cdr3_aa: SAKSGESSYEQY
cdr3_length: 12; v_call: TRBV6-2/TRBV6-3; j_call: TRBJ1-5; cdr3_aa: ASSERGNNQPQH
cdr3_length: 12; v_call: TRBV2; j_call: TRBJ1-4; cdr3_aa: ASSRGPPNEKLF
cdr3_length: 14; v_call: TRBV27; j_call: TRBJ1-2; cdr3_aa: ASSLVPPGGDYGYT
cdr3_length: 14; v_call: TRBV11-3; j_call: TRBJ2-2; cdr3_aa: ASSPRGRVLTGELF
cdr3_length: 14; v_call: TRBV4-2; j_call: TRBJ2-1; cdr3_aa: ASSPLGDRVNNEQF
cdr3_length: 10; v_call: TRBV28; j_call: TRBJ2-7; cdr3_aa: ASSPGPDDPY
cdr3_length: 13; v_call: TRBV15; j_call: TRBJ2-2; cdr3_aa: ATSSHYPGTGELF
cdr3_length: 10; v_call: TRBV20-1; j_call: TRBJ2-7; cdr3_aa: SARGGAYEQY
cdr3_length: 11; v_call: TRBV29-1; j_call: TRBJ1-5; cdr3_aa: SVLTGENQPQH
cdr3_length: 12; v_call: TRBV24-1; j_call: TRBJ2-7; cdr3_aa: ATSDRGRGHEQY
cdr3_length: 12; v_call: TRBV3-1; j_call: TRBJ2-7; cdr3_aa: ASSQKSGSYEQY